This passage covers 6 T cell receptor beta chains from one sample sequenced in a study of T-cell memory formation after mild COVID-19. One entry per CDR3 protein, called by TCRdb with MiXCR from the 5' RACE reads. Of about 200,000 distinct CDR3 sequences in the sample, approximately 16% were seen once. Sample: PBMCs or a T cell subset sorted from them (not recorded which). The receptor source for this set is an adult woman who had mild COVID-19 (a few samples of this study predate the infection). Cell type and time point are not known.

This clonotype appeared a few times. The chain joins TRBV7-9 to TRBJ2-3, with a possible D match to TRBD2 (6 bases). Trimming cost V 4 bases and J 2 bases, with 22 bases left between them. The CDR3 loop spans 18 amino acids. Germline CDR1 and CDR2: SEHNR and FQNEAQ (reference sequence). The CDR3 DNA reads TGTGCCAGCAGCTCCCTGGAGGGGAGGTCAATTTACACAGATACGCAGTATTTT. Amino acid sequence: CASSSLEGRSIYTDTQYF. Full variable domain (missing parts from reference TRBV7-9 and TRBJ2-3): DTGVSQNPRHKITKRGQNVTFRCDPISEHNRLYWYRQTLGQGPEFLTYFQNEAQLEKSRLLSDRFSAERPKGSFSTLEIQRTEQGDSAMYLCASSSLEGRSIYTDTQYFGPGTRLTVL.

The table lists this clonotype with a count of one. This rearrangement joins TRBV27 to TRBJ1-1; D call uncertain. Germline V lookup: CDR1 MNHEY, CDR2 SMNVEV (reference sequence). Trimming shortened V by 5 bases and J by 0 bases, and 13 bases separated the two germline ends. CDR3 length: 15 amino acids. The CDR3 coding sequence is TGTGCCAGCAGTCCCCTCAGCCCGATGAACACTGAAGCTTTCTTT. Amino acids: CASSPLSPMNTEAFF.

The chain recombines TRBV20-1 with TRBJ2-3; TRBD2 aligns across 12 bases. The CDR3 has 14 amino acids. Per the germline V gene, CDR1 is DFQATT and CDR2 is SNEGSKA (reference sequence). J gave up 6 bases and V 6 bases, and 7 bases lay outside the gene matches. The CDR3 here is CSALTSGGSDTQYF. DNA for the CDR3: TGCAGTGCCCTGACTAGCGGGGGCTCCGATACGCAGTATTTT.

In this sample, this clonotype turned up a few times. V usage is TRBV15 and J usage is TRBJ2-1; D may be TRBD2 (6 bases). CDR3 length: 12 amino acids. The germline CDR1 and CDR2 sequences are LNHNV and YYDKDF (reference sequence). Between the trimmed V and J ends, which lost 7 bases and 9 bases, there was a span of 13 bases. The CDR3 DNA reads TGTGCCACCACAGGGTTGGGGGGTGAGCAGTTCTTC. It translates to CATTGLGGEQFF.

The V and J genes are TRBV7-8 and TRBJ2-1; no reliable D call. The CDR3 has 18 residues. Per germline, CDR1 SGHVS and CDR2 FQNEAQ. V lost 5 bases, J lost 2 bases, and 22 bases lay in between. CDR3 loop: CASSPNRLAQRPYNEQFF. CDR3 nucleotides: TGTGCCAGCAGCCCTAATCGCCTCGCCCAAAGGCCCTACAATGAGCAGTTCTTC. Looking up the rest from reference TRBV7-8 and TRBJ2-1 gives the full variable domain: GAGVSQSPRYKVAKRGQDVALRCDPISGHVSLFWYQQALGQGPEFLTYFQNEAQLDKSGLPSDRFFAERPEGSVSTLKIQRTQQEDSAVYLCASSPNRLAQRPYNEQFFGPGTRLTVL.

V is TRBV5-1 and J is TRBJ1-1, with D perhaps matching TRBD1 (5 bases). The germline V and J ends were trimmed by 0 bases and 4 bases, with 16 bases remaining between them. CDR1 and CDR2 (germline): SGHRS, YFSETQ. The CDR3 has 16 residues. CDR3 loop: CASSLAPSGTPTEAFF. The CDR3 nucleotides are TGCGCCAGCAGCTTGGCCCCCTCAGGGACTCCCACTGAAGCTTTCTTT.